Presented here are 24 T cell receptor beta chains from one specimen sequenced in a study of blood T cell repertoires in COVID-19. Libraries were prepared by immunoSEQ multiplex PCR; TCRdb keeps only in-frame clonotypes and omits some of them. This table has just over 300,000 clones, 70% to 90% appearing once. The sequenced sample was PBMCs or T cells enriched from blood (not recorded which). The source of these receptors is a man between 25 and 39 years old who had recovered from COVID-19.

The V gene is TRBV7-2, the J gene TRBJ2-2; perhaps TRBD1 as D (5 bases). This CDR3 is built from 14 residues. CDR1 is SGHTA and CDR2 is FQGNSA in the germline V gene. V lost 1 base, J lost 7 bases, and 10 bases lay in between. CDR3 coding DNA: TGTGCCAGCAGCTTAGGCAGGGAACTCGGGGAGCTGTTTTTT. Residues: CASSLGRELGELFF.

The chain links TRBV7-9 to TRBJ2-7; TRBD2 might be the D (5 bases). Trimming took 3 bases from V and 3 from J, leaving 15 bases between them. This CDR3 comprises 15 residues. Germline V gives CDR1 SEHNR, CDR2 FQNEAQ (reference sequence). For the CDR3, the DNA is TGTGCCAGCAGCTTGGACGGGATAGCGAGCTACGAGCAGTACTTC. Protein: CASSLDGIASYEQYF.

This chain connects TRBV6-5 to TRBJ1-6; 7 bases align to TRBD1. Germline values: CDR1 MNHEY, CDR2 SVGAGI. Trimming removed 4 bases from V and 7 bases from J; junction bases left unmatched: 4. This CDR3 spans 14 amino acids. CDR3 residues: CASSSQTGNSPLHF. Here the CDR3 DNA reads TGTGCCAGCAGTTCGCAGACAGGGAATTCACCCCTCCACTTT.

The chain has TRBV5-1 and TRBJ2-3; maybe TRBD2 (5 bases). The CDR3 extends over 15 amino acids. Deletions cut 0 bases from V and 3 bases from J, with 11 bases between. Per the germline V gene, CDR1 is SGHRS and CDR2 is YFSETQ. The CDR3 nucleotides read TGCGCCAGCAGCTTGGTCCCCACTAGTACAGATACGCAGTATTTT. Protein sequence: CASSLVPTSTDTQYF.

This chain joins TRBV9 and TRBJ2-1, with 9 bases lining up with TRBD1. The CDR3 is 15 amino acids. V trimming: 2 bases; J trimming: 8 bases; junction bases outside the gene matches: 8. Looked up from germline, CDR1 is SGDLS and CDR2 is YYNGEE. The CDR3 spells CASSVWDRVVDEQFF. CDR3 coding DNA: TGTGCCAGCAGCGTCTGGGACAGGGTGGTCGATGAGCAGTTCTTC.

CDR3 in DNA: TGTGCCATCGGCGCCGCCGGGACAGGGGGCGAGGGGCGGAAGACCGGGGAGCTGTTTTTT. It translates to CAIGAAGTGGEGRKTGELFF. The chain is built from TRBV10-3 and TRBJ2-2, with 12 bases identical to TRBD1. CDR3 size: 20 residues. The germline gives CDR1 ENHRY, CDR2 SYGVKD. Germline trimming cut 8 bases from V and 5 bases from J; bases unmatched to any gene: 21.

The chain has TRBV18 and TRBJ1-1; 7 nucleotides line up with TRBD1. The germline V gene encodes CDR1 KGHSH and CDR2 LQKENI. J was trimmed by 0 bases and V by 6 bases; bases with no gene match: 4. The CDR3 is 14 amino acids. The CDR3: CASSAGGLNTEAFF. The CDR3, as DNA: TGTGCCAGCTCGGCAGGGGGGCTGAACACTGAAGCTTTCTTT.

The chain couples TRBV2 to TRBJ1-1, with a tentative D call TRBD1 (5 bases). The germline gives CDR1 SNHLY, CDR2 FYNNEI. This CDR3 has 16 amino acids. V was trimmed by 2 bases and J by 4 bases, leaving 17 bases between them. CDR3 region: CASSESNAGTGTEAFF. DNA for the CDR3: TGTGCCAGCAGTGAATCGAACGCGGGGACGGGCACTGAAGCTTTCTTT.

V usage is TRBV2 and J usage is TRBJ1-3, with TRBD1 identical over 9 bases. This CDR3 spans 14 amino acids. Per germline, CDR1 SNHLY and CDR2 FYNNEI. V lost 5 bases and J lost 7; bases outside the gene matches: 6. The CDR3 coding sequence is TGTGCCAGCAGTCCCGGGACAGGGAGGAACACCATATATTTT. Translated: CASSPGTGRNTIYF.

V usage is TRBV19 and J usage is TRBJ2-2; 7 bases are a match to TRBD1. V lost 9 bases to trimming and J lost 6 bases; unmatched junction nucleotides: 10. Germline CDR1 and CDR2: LNHDA and SQIVND (reference sequence). The CDR3 spans 14 residues. The CDR3 spells CASGRDSGAGELFF. The CDR3 DNA sequence: TGTGCCAGCGGCCGGGACAGTGGAGCCGGGGAGCTGTTTTTT.

The chain employs TRBV10-2 and TRBJ1-1; D unresolved. Trimming took off 6 bases at V and 1 base at J, with 12 bases between the two ends. This CDR3 has 14 residues. Germline V gene data show CDR1 as WSHSY and CDR2 as SAAADI. The CDR3 here is CASSHGNANTEAFF. The DNA of the CDR3 is TGCGCCAGCAGCCACGGGAATGCGAACACTGAAGCTTTCTTT.

This chain uses TRBV5-5 with TRBJ2-3, with D tentatively TRBD1 (5 bases). CDR3 length: 14 residues. Trimming cost V 1 base and J 1 base, with 7 bases left between them. CDR1 is SGHKS and CDR2 is YYEKEE in the germline V gene (reference sequence). The CDR3 sequence: CASSLSQGTDTQYF. In nucleotides, the CDR3 is TGTGCCAGCAGCTTGTCACAGGGCACAGATACGCAGTATTTT.

The genes are TRBV30 and TRBJ1-2; TRBD1 matches at 7 bases. In germline, CDR1 is GTSNPN, CDR2 SVGIG (reference sequence). The J segment lost 4 bases and the V segment lost 2 bases, leaving 7 bases of the junction unmatched. CDR3 length equals 14 residues. In DNA form, the CDR3 reads TGTGCCTGGAGTAGAGGGGGCAAAATCTATGGCTACACCTTC. It is translated as CAWSRGGKIYGYTF.

The chain links TRBV12-5 to TRBJ2-3, with 14 nucleotides matching TRBD2. Germline CDR1 is LGHNT and CDR2 is FRNRAP. V lost 5 bases and J lost 1; bases outside the gene matches: 14. CDR3 size: 20 residues. As DNA, the CDR3 is TGTGCTAGTGGTCTACTTCGGACTAGCGGGGGGCCCGTCCGCACAGATACGCAGTATTTT. Protein product: CASGLLRTSGGPVRTDTQYF.

The CDR3 sequence: CASRPAGANTGELFF. CDR3 DNA sequence: TGCGCCAGCAGACCCGCCGGAGCGAACACCGGGGAGCTGTTTTTT. V is TRBV5-1 and J is TRBJ2-2; D not resolved. Trimming shortened V by 5 bases and J by 0 bases, and 11 bases separated the two germline ends. The germline V gene has CDR1 SGHRS and CDR2 YFSETQ. CDR3 length equals 15 residues.

The J gene is TRBJ2-1, the V gene TRBV4-2; 7 nucleotides agree with TRBD2. Germline-derived CDR1 and CDR2 are LGHNA and YNFKEQ. Losses at the gene ends were 4 bases for V and 13 bases for J; bases not matched to a gene: 16. The CDR3 spans 15 residues. This CDR3 reads CASSRGLDANVKQFF. Written as DNA, the CDR3 is TGTGCCAGCAGCCGTGGACTAGATGCAAACGTGAAACAGTTCTTC.

The CDR3 reads CASSRRILGQSNTEAFF. For the CDR3, the DNA is TGTGCCAGTAGTAGGCGGATCCTAGGACAGTCGAACACTGAAGCTTTCTTT. This rearrangement joins TRBV19 to TRBJ1-1, with D perhaps matching TRBD1 (6 bases). The length of the CDR3 is 17 residues. CDR1 and CDR2 (germline): LNHDA, SQIVND (reference sequence). Trimming shortened V by 4 bases and J by 1 base, and 19 bases separated the two germline ends.

V and J are TRBV29-1 and TRBJ2-5; D possibly corresponds to TRBD2 (5 bases). With 3 bases removed from V and 1 base from J, the gap between germline ends came to 21 bases. This CDR3 comprises 17 residues. CDR1 SQVTM and CDR2 ANQGSEA come from the germline V gene. CDR3 in amino acids: CSVEGRLQEAFQETQYF. DNA of the CDR3: TGCAGCGTTGAGGGTCGGTTGCAGGAGGCCTTCCAAGAGACCCAGTACTTC.

The chain has TRBV6-1 and TRBJ2-6; a possible D gene is TRBD1 (6 bases). The ends were cut back, 3 bases at V and 1 base at J, with 13 bases in the middle. CDR1 MNHNS and CDR2 SASEGT come from the germline V gene. CDR3 size: 17 residues. CDR3 amino acids: CASSDKNTGSGANVLTF. The CDR3 DNA reads TGTGCCAGCAGTGACAAAAACACAGGGTCTGGGGCCAACGTCCTGACTTTC.

The CDR3 reads CATRDRGPGANVLTF. The CDR3, as DNA: TGTGCCACCCGGGACAGGGGGCCTGGGGCCAACGTCCTGACTTTC. The chain uses TRBV19 and TRBJ2-6, with 12 bases matching TRBD1. This CDR3 comprises 15 residues. The V segment lost 10 bases and the J segment 2 bases; nucleotides outside the gene matches: 3. Germline CDR1 LNHDA, CDR2 SQIVND (reference sequence). Filled out from reference TRBV19 and TRBJ2-6, the complete variable domain reads DGGITQSPKYLFRKEGQNVTLSCEQNLNHDAMYWYRQDPGQGLRLIYYSQIVNDFQKGDIAEGYSVSREKKESFPLTVTSAQKNPTAFYLCATRDRGPGANVLTFGAGSRLTVL.

CDR3 in DNA: TGCGCCAGCAGCCAAGAGCAGGGCTACACTGAAGCTTTCTTT. It yields the protein CASSQEQGYTEAFF. The chain combines TRBV4-1 with TRBJ1-1, with a possible D match to TRBD1 (5 bases). The ends were cut back, 0 bases at V and 3 bases at J, with 8 bases in the middle. The CDR3 loop spans 14 amino acids. Germline V CDR1 and CDR2: MGHRA, YSYEKL.

This chain's CDR3 is CASSPLPPGQGAYEQYF. The CDR3 nucleotides read TGCGCCAGCAGCCCACTGCCCCCGGGACAGGGAGCGTACGAGCAGTACTTC. The chain uses TRBV5-1 and TRBJ2-7, with 9 bases that match TRBD1. J was trimmed by 4 bases and V by 4 bases; bases with no gene match: 15. Per germline, CDR1 SGHRS and CDR2 YFSETQ. The CDR3 runs to 17 residues.

The sample holds a few counts of this clone. V usage is TRBV3-1 (or the pseudogene TRBV3-2) and J usage is TRBJ1-1; 7 bases align to TRBD1. The CDR3 runs to 16 residues. V shed 3 bases and J 1 base; nucleotides not matched to a gene: 8. Looked up from germline, CDR1 is LGHDT and CDR2 is YNNKEL (reference sequence). The DNA of the CDR3 is TGTGCCAGCAGCCACGCTACGACAGGGACGAACACTGAAGCTTTCTTT. Protein product: CASSHATTGTNTEAFF.

This clone is a singleton in its sample. The rearrangement links TRBV6-5 to TRBJ1-2, with a tentative D call TRBD1 (5 bases). Trimming pared 8 bases from V and 2 bases from J, leaving 9 bases between. There are 12 residues in the CDR3. Germline-derived CDR1 and CDR2 are MNHEY and SVGAGI. CDR3 residues: CASGKGNYGYTF. In DNA, the CDR3 is TGTGCCAGCGGGAAGGGGAACTATGGCTACACCTTC.